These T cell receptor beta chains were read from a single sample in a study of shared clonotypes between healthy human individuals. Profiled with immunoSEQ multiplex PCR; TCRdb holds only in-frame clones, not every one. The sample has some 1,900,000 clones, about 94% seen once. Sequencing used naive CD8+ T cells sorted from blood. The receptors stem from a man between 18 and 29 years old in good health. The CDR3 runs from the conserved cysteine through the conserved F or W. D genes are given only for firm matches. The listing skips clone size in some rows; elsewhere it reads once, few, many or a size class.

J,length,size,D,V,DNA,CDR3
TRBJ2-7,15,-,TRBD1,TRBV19,TGTGCCAGTAGTACCGAAACCGGGACAGCCTACGAGCAGTACTTC,CASSTETGTAYEQYF
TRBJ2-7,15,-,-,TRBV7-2,TGTGCCAGCAGCGCAGAGGCAAGAAAATCCTACGAGCAGTACTTC,CASSAEARKSYEQYF
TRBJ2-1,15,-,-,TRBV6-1,TGTGCCAGCAGACTCACCAGAGGACCTAGAAATGAGCAGTTCTTC,CASRLTRGPRNEQFF
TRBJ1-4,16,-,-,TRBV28,TGTGCCAGCAGCCATGACGTGAGAACAACTAATGAAAAACTGTTTTTT,CASSHDVRTTNEKLFF
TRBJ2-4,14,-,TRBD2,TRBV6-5,TGTGCCAGCAGTTATCGGGAGGGCCGGGGCATTCAGTACTTC,CASSYREGRGIQYF
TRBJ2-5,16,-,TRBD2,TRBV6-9,TGTGCCAGCAGTCCCAGACTAGCGGGAGGGTTGGAGACCCAGTACTTC,CASSPRLAGGLETQYF
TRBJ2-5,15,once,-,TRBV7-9,TGTGCCAGCAGCGGTGTACAGGGAGCTGGAGAGACCCAGTACTTC,CASSGVQGAGETQYF
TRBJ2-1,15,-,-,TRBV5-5,TGTGCCAGCAGCTTGGAGGCGGTCTCCTACAATGAGCAGTTCTTC,CASSLEAVSYNEQFF
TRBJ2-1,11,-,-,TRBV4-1,TGCGCCAGCAGCCAGGGCATTGAGCAGTTCTTC,CASSQGIEQFF
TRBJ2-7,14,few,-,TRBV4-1,TGCGCCAGCAGCCTCGGACCGGTGATTGCCCAGCAGTACTTC,CASSLGPVIAQQYF
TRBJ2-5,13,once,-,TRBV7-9,TGTGCCAGCAGCTCGGTATGGGGTGAGACCCAGTACTTC,CASSSVWGETQYF